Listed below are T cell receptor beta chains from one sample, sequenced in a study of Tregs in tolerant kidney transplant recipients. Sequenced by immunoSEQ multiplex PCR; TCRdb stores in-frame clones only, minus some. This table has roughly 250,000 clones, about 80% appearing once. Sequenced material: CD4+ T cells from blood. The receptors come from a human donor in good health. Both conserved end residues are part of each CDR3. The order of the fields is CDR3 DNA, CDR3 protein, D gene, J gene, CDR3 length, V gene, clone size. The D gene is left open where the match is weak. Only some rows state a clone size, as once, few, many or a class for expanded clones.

TGCGCCAGCAGCCCGGGACAGGGATCTTTCACAGATACGCAGTATTTT	CASSPGQGSFTDTQYF	TRBD1	TRBJ2-3	16	TRBV5-1	.
TGTGCCAGTAGTATTACAGGGTCGCATGAAAAACTGTTTTTT	CASSITGSHEKLFF	.	TRBJ1-4	14	TRBV19	.
TGTGCCAGCATACTCCAAACAGTTAGCTATAATTCACCCCTCCACTTT	CASILQTVSYNSPLHF	.	TRBJ1-6	16	TRBV2	.
TGCGCCAGCAGCTTGGCCGCGACAGGGAATGCTAATGAAAAACTGTTTTTT	CASSLAATGNANEKLFF	TRBD1	TRBJ1-4	17	TRBV5-1	.
TGTGCCAGCAGCTCCCGATTGACTAGCGGGAGTGGAAAAAATGAGCAGTTCTTC	CASSSRLTSGSGKNEQFF	TRBD2	TRBJ2-1	18	TRBV7-2	once
TGCGCCAGCAGCTTGGGGGCAGGACCAGCTAACTATGGCTACACCTTC	CASSLGAGPANYGYTF	.	TRBJ1-2	16	TRBV5-1	.
TGTGCCAGCAGTCCGACAGGGGGCCGATATCAGCCCCAGCATTTT	CASSPTGGRYQPQHF	TRBD1	TRBJ1-5	15	TRBV6-5	.
TGCGCCAGCAGCCTGGGGACCGTGATGACTGAAGCTTTCTTT	CASSLGTVMTEAFF	.	TRBJ1-1	14	TRBV4-1	.
TGTGCCAGTAGTACGACAGATACGCAGTATTTT	CASSTTDTQYF	.	TRBJ2-3	11	TRBV19	.
TGCGCCAGCAGCGGGGGTCAGTCCTACAATGAGCAGTTCTTC	CASSGGQSYNEQFF	.	TRBJ2-1	14	TRBV5-1	.
TGTGCCAGCAGTGAAAGGGGCTACGAGCAGTACTTC	CASSERGYEQYF	.	TRBJ2-7	12	TRBV2	.
TGTGCCAGCAGCGTAGGGGGGGACATCTACGAGCAGTACTTC	CASSVGGDIYEQYF	.	TRBJ2-7	14	TRBV9	.
TGTGCCAGCAGCCTCACGGGACAGGGCCCCACTGAAGCTTTCTTT	CASSLTGQGPTEAFF	TRBD1	TRBJ1-1	15	TRBV7-3	.
TGTGCCAGCAGCTTACGGCTTAATGAAAAACTGTTTTTT	CASSLRLNEKLFF	.	TRBJ1-4	13	TRBV7-6	once
TGCGCCAGCAGCTTGGGGAGCGGCACCGAGCAGTACTTC	CASSLGSGTEQYF	.	TRBJ2-7	13	TRBV5-1	.
TGCGCCAGCGGAGTCGAACGGGCGGATGGGACCCAGTACTTC	CASGVERADGTQYF	.	TRBJ2-5	14	TRBV5-1	.
TGCGCCAGCAGCTTGGAAGGGGCGAGGGAGCAGTACTTC	CASSLEGAREQYF	.	TRBJ2-7	13	TRBV5-1	.
TGTGCCAGCAGCTTAGGGGGGGACAGATATAGCAATCAGCCCCAGCATTTT	CASSLGGDRYSNQPQHF	TRBD1	TRBJ1-5	17	TRBV7-9	.
TGTGCCAGCAGCTCCCCAAGTCCTAACTATGGCTACACCTTC	CASSSPSPNYGYTF	.	TRBJ1-2	14	TRBV5-4	.
TGCGCCAGCAGCCAGGGCCGGGGGCGAGGTAACTATGGCTACACCTTC	CASSQGRGRGNYGYTF	.	TRBJ1-2	16	TRBV4-1	.
TGTGCCAGCAGCAAGCTTGGACTAGCGGGAGTAGATACGCAGTATTTT	CASSKLGLAGVDTQYF	TRBD2	TRBJ2-3	16	TRBV7-6	.
TGTGCCAGCAGTACGGAAACGGGGATGCAGTACTTC	CASSTETGMQYF	.	TRBJ2-5	12	TRBV6-5	.
TGTGCCAGCAGCTTGGTAGGGTCAGCCTCCAATTCACCCCTCCACTTT	CASSLVGSASNSPLHF	.	TRBJ1-6	16	TRBV5-6	.
TGCGCCAGCAGCTTTTGGAGCGGGGGCCGCAATGAGCAGTTCTTC	CASSFWSGGRNEQFF	TRBD2	TRBJ2-1	15	TRBV5-1	once
TGTGCCAGCAGCTGGGACAGCACGAGAAGCACAGATACGCAGTATTTT	CASSWDSTRSTDTQYF	TRBD1	TRBJ2-3	16	TRBV7-2	.
TGTGCCAGCAGTCAAGGAGGGGCGGGAAATCAGCCCCAGCATTTT	CASSQGGAGNQPQHF	.	TRBJ1-5	15	TRBV11-2	.
TGTGCCAGCAGTGAACTAGCGGGAGTTGGCGAGCAGTTCTTC	CASSELAGVGEQFF	TRBD2	TRBJ2-1	14	TRBV2	.
TGCGCCAGCAGCATTACAGGGCTGGACACTGAAGCTTTCTTT	CASSITGLDTEAFF	.	TRBJ1-1	14	TRBV5-1	.
TGTGCCAGCAGCATATCGTGGACTAGCGGAAGGGGTGAGCAGTTCTTC	CASSISWTSGRGEQFF	TRBD2	TRBJ2-1	16	TRBV25-1	once